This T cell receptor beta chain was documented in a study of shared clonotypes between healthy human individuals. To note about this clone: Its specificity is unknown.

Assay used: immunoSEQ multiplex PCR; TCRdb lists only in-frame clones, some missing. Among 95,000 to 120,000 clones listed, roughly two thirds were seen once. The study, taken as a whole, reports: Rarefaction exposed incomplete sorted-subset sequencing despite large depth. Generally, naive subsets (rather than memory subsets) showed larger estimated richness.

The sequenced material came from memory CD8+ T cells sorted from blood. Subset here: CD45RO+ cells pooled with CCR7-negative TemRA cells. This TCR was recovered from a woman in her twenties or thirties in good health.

The CDR3 DNA follows: TGCGCCAGCAGGCAGGTTGGACAGGGGGTCCGGGAGACCCAGTACTTC. It encodes CASRQVGQGVRETQYF. The chain couples TRBV10-2 to TRBJ2-5, with 10 bases lining up with TRBD1. Looked up from germline, CDR1 is WSHSY and CDR2 is SAAADI. CDR3 length equals 16 residues. After removal of 6 bases from V and 5 bases from J, the junction contained 12 bases not matched to a gene.